Sequencing of this TCR beta chain was carried out in a study of T cell repertoires in cytomegalovirus infection. In the study overall: Recently identified HLA-C-restricted CMV epitopes and well-studied HLA-B-restricted CMV epitopes were used by the study. Both a matching HLA type and CMV infection were indicated by public TCR beta signatures. Findings of the study overall: Predominance within the ex vivo response was attributable to HLA-C-restricted CMV-specific TCR beta clonotypes. Summed public TCR beta family frequency identified CMV carriers bearing the relevant HLA.

This clonotype was recorded many times. What it binds is unknown. In TCRdb, the reads were re-called with MiXCR into one record per CDR3 protein. Of around 770,000 distinct CDR3 sequences listed, about 27% were seen once; the top ten hold approximately 14%. The clonotype was recovered from a human donor in good health (CMV status not recorded). Some clones in this sample may be carry-over from other donors' samples. Sequenced material: cultured CD8+ T cells from PBMCs, taken from culture after CMV antigen stimulation.

CDR3 DNA: TGTGCCAGTAGTATGGGAGGAGGAACTGAAGCTTTCTTT. Amino acid sequence: CASSMGGGTEAFF. V is TRBV19 and J is TRBJ1-1; no reliable D call. The V end was cut by 3 bases, the J end by 5 bases, with 10 bases between. The germline V gene encodes CDR1 LNHDA and CDR2 SQIVND (reference sequence). This CDR3 is built from 13 residues.